This TCR beta chain was sequenced for a study of somatic mutations in cytotoxic T cells in rheumatoid arthritis. As for the study in general: Patient blood (approximately 30 ml EDTA) was taken immediately after diagnosis and before treatment. At nearly 100% purity, some V beta antibody-stained T-cell populations were flow-sorted, and these included V beta1+ cells that were sequenced for TCRB.

Study-level points and caveats: Significant differences in CD8+ T-cell clonality were not found between rheumatoid arthritis patients and healthy controls (age-matched).

The CDR3 has 16 amino acids. Trimming left V 0 bases short and J 5 bases short, with 13 bases between. Germline lookup yields CDR1 SEHNR and CDR2 FQNEAQ (reference sequence). Only one count was recorded for this clone. Its antigen is not identified. Isolating CD4+ and CD8+ cells involved positive magnetic bead selection on an AutoMACS. Their purity was then checked by flow cytometry. The table came from immunoSEQ multiplex PCR; TCRdb's copy has only in-frame clones and leaves some out. The sample records just over 15,000 clones, about four fifths being singletons. The specimen was CD8+ T cells sorted from blood. The clonotype comes from an adult with rheumatoid arthritis. The chain is built from TRBV7-9 and TRBJ1-4; TRBD1 is a possible D gene (6 bases). CDR3 DNA: TGTGCCAGCAGCTTAGCCCCGGACAGCTTGAATGAAAAACTGTTTTTT. Protein sequence: CASSLAPDSLNEKLFF.